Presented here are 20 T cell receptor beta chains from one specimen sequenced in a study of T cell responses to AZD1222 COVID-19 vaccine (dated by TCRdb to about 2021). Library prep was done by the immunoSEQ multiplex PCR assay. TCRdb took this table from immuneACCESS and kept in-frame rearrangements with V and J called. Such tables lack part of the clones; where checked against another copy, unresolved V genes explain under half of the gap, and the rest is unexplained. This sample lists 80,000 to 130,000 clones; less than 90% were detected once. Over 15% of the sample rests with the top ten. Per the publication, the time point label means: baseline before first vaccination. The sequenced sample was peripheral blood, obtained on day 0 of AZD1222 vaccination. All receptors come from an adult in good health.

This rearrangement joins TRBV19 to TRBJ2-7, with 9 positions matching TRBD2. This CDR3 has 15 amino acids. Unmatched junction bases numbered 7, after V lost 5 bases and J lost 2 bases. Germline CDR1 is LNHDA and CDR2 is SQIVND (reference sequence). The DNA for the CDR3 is TGTGCCAGTAGTGAACTAGCGGGCATACCCTACGAGCAGTACTTC. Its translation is CASSELAGIPYEQYF.

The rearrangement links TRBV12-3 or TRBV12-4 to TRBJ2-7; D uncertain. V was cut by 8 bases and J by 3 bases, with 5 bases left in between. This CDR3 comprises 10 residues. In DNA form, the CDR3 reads TGTGCCAGCTCCGGCTACGAGCAGTACTTC. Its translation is CASSGYEQYF.

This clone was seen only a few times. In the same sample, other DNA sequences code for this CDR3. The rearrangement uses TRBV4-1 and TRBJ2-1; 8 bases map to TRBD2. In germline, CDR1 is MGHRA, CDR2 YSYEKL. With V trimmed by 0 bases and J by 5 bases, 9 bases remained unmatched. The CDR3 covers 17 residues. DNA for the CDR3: TGCGCCAGCAGCCAAGAATATCCTAGCGGGTACCACAATGAGCAGTTCTTC. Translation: CASSQEYPSGYHNEQFF.

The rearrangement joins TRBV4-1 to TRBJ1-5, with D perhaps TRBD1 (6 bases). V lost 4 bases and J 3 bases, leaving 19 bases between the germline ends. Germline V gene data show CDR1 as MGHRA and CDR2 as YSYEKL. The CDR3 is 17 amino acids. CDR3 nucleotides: TGCGCCAGCAGCCTGGGTCTGATGGCAGGGGCCAATCAGCCCCAGCATTTT. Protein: CASSLGLMAGANQPQHF.

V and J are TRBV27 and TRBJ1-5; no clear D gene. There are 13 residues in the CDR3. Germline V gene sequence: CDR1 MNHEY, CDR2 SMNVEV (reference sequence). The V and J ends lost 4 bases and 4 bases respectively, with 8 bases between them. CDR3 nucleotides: TGTGCCAGCAGTTCCCGAGCGAATCAGCCCCAGCATTTT. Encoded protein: CASSSRANQPQHF.

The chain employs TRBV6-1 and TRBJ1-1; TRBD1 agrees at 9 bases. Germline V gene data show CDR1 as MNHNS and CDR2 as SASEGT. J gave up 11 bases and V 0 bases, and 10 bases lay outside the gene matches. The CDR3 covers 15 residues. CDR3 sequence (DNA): TGTGCCAGCAGTGAAGCCATAGGGACAGGGATAGTCGCTTTCTTT. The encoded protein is CASSEAIGTGIVAFF.

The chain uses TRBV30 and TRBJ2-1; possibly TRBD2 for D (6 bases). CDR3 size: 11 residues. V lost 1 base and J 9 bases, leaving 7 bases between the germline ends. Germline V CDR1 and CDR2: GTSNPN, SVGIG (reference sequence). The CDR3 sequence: CAWSGGGEQFF. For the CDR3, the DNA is TGTGCCTGGAGTGGGGGAGGTGAGCAGTTCTTC. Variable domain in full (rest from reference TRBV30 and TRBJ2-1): SQTIHQWPATLVQPVGSPLSLECTVEGTSNPNLYWYRQAAGRGLQLLFYSVGIGQISSEVPQNLSASRPQDRQFILSSKKLLLSDSGFYLCAWSGGGEQFFGPGTRLTVL.

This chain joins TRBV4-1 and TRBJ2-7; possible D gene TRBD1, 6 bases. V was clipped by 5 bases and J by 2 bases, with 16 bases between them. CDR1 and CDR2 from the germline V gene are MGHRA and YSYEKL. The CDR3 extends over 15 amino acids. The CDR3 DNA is TGCGCCAGCAGCTACCCCGGGACATCGACCTACGAGCAGTACTTC. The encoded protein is CASSYPGTSTYEQYF.

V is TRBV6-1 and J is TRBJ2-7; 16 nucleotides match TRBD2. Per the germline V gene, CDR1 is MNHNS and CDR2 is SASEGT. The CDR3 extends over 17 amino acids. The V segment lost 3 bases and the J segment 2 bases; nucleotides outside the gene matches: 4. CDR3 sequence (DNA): TGTGCCAGCAGTGAGGGACTAGCGGGGGGGATTACCTACGAGCAGTACTTC. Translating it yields CASSEGLAGGITYEQYF.

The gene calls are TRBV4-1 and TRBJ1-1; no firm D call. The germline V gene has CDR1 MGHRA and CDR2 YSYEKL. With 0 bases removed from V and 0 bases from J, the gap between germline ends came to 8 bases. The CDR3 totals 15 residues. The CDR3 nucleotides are TGCGCCAGCAGCCAAGATGAGTTCATGAACACTGAAGCTTTCTTT. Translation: CASSQDEFMNTEAFF.

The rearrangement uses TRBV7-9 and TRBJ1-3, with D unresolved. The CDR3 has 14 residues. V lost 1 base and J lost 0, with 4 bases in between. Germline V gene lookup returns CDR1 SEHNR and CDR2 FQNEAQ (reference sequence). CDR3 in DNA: TGTGCCAGCAGCTTAGGAAACTCTGGAAACACCATATATTTT. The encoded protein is CASSLGNSGNTIYF. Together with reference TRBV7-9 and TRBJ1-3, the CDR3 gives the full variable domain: DTGVSQNPRHKITKRGQNVTFRCDPISEHNRLYWYRQTLGQGPEFLTYFQNEAQLEKSRLLSDRFSAERPKGSFSTLEIQRTEQGDSAMYLCASSLGNSGNTIYFGEGSWLTVV.

CDR3 nucleotides: TGTGCCAGTAGTTCCCCAGGGGCCACCTACGAGCAGTACTTC. This codes for CASSSPGATYEQYF. This sequence joins TRBV19 and TRBJ2-7; D possibly corresponds to TRBD1 (6 bases). The CDR3 totals 14 residues. V was cut by 5 bases and J by 2 bases, with 13 bases left in between. Per the germline V gene, CDR1 is LNHDA and CDR2 is SQIVND (reference sequence).

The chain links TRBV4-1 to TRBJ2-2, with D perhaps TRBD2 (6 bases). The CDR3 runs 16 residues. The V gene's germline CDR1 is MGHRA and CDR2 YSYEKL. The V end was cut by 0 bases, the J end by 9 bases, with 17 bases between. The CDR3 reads CASSQDSGTDSWELFF. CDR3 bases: TGCGCCAGCAGCCAAGATTCTGGGACTGACAGCTGGGAGCTGTTTTTT.

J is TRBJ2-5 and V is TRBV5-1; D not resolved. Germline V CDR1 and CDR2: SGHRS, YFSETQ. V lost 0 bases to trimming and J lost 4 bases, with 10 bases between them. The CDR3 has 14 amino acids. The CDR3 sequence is CASSLVPAAETQYF. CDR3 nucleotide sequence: TGCGCCAGCAGCTTGGTCCCAGCCGCAGAGACCCAGTACTTC.

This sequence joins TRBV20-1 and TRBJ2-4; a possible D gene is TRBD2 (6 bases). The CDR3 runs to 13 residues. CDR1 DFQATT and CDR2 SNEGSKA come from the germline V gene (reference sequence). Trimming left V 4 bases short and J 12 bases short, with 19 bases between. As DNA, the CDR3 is TGCAGTGCTACTGACCAGGAAGCGGGCCATCAGTACTTC. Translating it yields CSATDQEAGHQYF.

CDR3 region: CASTPGLQETQYF. The CDR3 DNA sequence: TGTGCCAGTACACCGGGACTCCAAGAGACCCAGTACTTC. The J gene is TRBJ2-5, the V gene TRBV10-3, with D possibly TRBD2 on 6 matching bases. The V end lost 10 bases, the J end lost 1 base, and 13 bases lay between the germline ends. The CDR3 sequence is 13 residues long. Germline lookup yields CDR1 ENHRY and CDR2 SYGVKD.

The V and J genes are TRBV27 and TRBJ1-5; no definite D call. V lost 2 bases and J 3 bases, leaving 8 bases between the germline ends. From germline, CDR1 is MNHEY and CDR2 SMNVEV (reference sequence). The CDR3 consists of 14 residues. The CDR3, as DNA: TGTGCCAGCAGTTTAACCGGGATCAATCAGCCCCAGCATTTT. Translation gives CASSLTGINQPQHF.

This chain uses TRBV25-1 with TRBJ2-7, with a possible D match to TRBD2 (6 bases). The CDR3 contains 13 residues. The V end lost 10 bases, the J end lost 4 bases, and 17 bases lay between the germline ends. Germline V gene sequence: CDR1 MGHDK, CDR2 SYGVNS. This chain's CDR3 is CATSGGTDYEQYF. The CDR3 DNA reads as TGTGCCACCTCTGGGGGGACCGATTACGAGCAGTACTTC.

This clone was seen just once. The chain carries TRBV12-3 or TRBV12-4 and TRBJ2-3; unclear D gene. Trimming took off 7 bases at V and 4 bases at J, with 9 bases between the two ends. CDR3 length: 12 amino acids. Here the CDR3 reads CASMGESDTQYF. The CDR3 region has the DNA TGTGCCAGCATGGGCGAGTCAGATACGCAGTATTTT.

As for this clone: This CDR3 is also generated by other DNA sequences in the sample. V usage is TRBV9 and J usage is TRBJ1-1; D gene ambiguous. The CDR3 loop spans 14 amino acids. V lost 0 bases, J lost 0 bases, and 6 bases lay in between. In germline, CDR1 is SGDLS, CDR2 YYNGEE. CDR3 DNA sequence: TGTGCCAGCAGCGTAGGCCAGATGAACACTGAAGCTTTCTTT. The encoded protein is CASSVGQMNTEAFF.